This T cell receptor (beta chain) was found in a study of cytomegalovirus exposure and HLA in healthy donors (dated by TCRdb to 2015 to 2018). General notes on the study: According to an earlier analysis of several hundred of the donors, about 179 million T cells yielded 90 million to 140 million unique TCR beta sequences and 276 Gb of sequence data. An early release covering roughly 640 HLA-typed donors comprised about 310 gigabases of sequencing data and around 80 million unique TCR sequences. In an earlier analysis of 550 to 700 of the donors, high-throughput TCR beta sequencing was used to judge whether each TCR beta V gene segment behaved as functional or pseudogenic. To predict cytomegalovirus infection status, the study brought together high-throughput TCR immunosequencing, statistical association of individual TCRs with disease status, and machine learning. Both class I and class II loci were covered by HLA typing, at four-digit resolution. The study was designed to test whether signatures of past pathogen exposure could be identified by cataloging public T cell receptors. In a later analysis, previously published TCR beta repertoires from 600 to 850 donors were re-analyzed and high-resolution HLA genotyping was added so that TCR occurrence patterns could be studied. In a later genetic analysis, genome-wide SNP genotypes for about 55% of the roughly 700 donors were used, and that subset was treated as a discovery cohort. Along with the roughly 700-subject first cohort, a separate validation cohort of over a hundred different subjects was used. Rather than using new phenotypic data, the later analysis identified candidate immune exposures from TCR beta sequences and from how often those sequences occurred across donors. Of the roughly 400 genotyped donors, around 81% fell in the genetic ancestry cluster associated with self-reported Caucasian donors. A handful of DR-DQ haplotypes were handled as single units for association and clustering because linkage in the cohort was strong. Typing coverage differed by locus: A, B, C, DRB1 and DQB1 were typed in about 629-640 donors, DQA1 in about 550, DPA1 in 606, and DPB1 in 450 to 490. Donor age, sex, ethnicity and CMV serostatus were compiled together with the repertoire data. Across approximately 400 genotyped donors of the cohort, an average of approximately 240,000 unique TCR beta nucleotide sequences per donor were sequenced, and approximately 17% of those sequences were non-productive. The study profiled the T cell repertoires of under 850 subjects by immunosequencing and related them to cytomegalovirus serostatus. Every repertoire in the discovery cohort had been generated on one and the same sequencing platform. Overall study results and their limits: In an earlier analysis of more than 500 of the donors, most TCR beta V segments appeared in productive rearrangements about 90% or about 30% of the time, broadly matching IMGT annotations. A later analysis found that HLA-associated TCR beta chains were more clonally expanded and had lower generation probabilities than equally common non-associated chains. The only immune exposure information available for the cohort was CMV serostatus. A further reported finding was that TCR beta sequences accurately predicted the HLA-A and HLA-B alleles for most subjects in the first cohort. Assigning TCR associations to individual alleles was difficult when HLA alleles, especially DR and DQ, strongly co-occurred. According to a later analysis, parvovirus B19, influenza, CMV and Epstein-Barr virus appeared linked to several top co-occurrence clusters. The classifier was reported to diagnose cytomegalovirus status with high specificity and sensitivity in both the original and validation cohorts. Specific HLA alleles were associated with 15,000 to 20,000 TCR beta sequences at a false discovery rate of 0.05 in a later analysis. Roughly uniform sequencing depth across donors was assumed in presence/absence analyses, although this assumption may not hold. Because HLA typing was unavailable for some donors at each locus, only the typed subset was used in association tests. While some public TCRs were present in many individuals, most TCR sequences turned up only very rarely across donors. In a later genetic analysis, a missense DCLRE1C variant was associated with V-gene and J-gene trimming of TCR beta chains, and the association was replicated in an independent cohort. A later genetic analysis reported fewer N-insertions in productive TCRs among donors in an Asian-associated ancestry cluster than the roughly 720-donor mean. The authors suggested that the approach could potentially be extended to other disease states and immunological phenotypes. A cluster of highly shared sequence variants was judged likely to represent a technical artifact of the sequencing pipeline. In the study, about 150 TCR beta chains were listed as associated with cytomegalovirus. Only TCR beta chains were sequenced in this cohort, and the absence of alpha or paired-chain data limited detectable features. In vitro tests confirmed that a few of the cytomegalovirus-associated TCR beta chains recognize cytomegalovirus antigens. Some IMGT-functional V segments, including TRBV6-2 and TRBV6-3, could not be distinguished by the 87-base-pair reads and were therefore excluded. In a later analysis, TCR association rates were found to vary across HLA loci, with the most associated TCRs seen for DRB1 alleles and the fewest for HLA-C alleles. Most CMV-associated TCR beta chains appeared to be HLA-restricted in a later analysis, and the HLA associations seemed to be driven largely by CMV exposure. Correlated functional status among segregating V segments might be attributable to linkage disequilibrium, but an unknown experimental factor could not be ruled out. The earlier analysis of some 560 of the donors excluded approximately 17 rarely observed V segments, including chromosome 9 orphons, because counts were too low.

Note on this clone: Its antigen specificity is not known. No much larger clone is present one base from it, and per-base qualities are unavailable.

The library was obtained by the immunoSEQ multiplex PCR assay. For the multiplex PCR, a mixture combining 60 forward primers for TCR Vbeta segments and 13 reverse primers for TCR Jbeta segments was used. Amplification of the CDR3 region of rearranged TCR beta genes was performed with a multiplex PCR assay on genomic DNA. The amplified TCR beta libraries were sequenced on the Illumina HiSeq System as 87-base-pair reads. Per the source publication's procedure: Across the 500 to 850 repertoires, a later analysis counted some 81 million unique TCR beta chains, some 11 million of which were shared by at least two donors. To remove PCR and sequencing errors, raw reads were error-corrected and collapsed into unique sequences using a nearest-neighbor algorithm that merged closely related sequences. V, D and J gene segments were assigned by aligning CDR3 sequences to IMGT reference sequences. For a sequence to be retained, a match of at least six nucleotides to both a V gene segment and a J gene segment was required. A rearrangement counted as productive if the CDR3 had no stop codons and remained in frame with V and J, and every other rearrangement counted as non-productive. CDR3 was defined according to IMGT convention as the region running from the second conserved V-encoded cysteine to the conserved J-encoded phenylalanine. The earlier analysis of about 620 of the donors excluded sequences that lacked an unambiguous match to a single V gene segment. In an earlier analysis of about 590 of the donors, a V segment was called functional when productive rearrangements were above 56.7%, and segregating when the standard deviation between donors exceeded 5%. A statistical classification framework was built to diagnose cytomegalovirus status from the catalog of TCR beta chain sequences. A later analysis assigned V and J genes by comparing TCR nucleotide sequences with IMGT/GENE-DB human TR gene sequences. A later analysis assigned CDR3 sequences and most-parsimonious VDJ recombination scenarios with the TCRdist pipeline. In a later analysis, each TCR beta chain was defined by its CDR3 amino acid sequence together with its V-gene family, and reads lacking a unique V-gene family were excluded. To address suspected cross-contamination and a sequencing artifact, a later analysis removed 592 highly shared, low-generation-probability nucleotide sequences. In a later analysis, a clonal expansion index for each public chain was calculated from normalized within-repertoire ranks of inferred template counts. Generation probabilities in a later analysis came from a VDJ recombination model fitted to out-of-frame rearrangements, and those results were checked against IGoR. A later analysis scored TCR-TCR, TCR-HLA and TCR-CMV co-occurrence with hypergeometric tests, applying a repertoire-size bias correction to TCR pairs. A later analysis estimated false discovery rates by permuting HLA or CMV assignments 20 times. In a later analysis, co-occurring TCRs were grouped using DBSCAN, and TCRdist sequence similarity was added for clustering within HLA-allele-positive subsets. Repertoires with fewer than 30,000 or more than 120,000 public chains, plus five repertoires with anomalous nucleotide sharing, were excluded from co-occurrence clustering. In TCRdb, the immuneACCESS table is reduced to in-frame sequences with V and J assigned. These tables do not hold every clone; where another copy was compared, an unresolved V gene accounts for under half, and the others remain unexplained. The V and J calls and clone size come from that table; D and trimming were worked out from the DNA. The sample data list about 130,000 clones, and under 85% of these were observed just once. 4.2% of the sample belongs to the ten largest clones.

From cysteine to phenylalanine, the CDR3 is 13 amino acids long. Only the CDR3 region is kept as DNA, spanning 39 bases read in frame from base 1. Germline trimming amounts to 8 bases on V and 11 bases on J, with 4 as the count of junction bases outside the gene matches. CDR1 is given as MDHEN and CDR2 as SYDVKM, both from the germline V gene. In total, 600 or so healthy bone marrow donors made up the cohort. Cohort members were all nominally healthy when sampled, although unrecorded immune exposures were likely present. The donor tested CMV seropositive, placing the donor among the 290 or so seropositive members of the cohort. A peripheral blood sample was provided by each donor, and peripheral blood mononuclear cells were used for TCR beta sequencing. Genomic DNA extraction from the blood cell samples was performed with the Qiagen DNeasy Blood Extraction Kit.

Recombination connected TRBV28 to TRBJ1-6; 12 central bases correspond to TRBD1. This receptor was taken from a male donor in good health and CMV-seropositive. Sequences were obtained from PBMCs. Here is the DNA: TGTGCCAGCGGGACAGGGGGCATGACACCCCTCCACTTT. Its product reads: CASGTGGMTPLHF.